These 14 T cell receptor beta chains originate from one sample sequenced in a study of blood T cell repertoires in COVID-19. Clones were sequenced by immunoSEQ multiplex PCR, and TCRdb holds only the in-frame ones, with some missing. The table lists hundreds of thousands of clones, around 87% of them singletons. Sample: PBMCs or T cells enriched from blood (not recorded which). Source of these receptors: a woman in her fifties or sixties who had recovered from COVID-19.

V gene TRBV25-1 combines with J gene TRBJ1-1; tentatively, D is TRBD1 (5 bases). This CDR3 contains 14 residues. Per the germline V gene, CDR1 is MGHDK and CDR2 is SYGVNS. V lost 6 bases to trimming and J lost 4 bases, with 15 bases between them. The CDR3 DNA is TGTGCCAGCAGCGAGATTCAGGGCGCCACTGAAGCTTTCTTT. This codes for CASSEIQGATEAFF. Full variable domain (remainder filled in from reference TRBV25-1 and TRBJ1-1): EADIYQTPRYLVIGTGKKITLECSQTMGHDKMYWYQQDPGMELHLIHYSYGVNSTEKGDLSSESTVSRIRTEHFPLTLESARPSHTSQYLCASSEIQGATEAFFGQGTRLTVV.

This sequence joins TRBV28 and TRBJ2-3, with D unclear. The CDR3 sequence is 11 residues long. V lost 6 bases, J lost 2 bases, and 3 bases lay in between. Germline CDR1 is MDHEN and CDR2 is SYDVKM. In DNA form, the CDR3 reads TGTGCCAGCAGACTCACAGATACGCAGTATTTT. This translates into CASRLTDTQYF.

Here the CDR3 DNA reads TGTGCCAGTACCCCCGCAGGGCGGGGTACTGAAGCTTTCTTT. It codes for CASTPAGRGTEAFF. The rearrangement joins TRBV19 to TRBJ1-1; D perhaps matches TRBD1 (5 bases). Germline CDR1 reads LNHDA; CDR2 reads SQIVND (reference sequence). The CDR3 has 14 residues. Trimming cost V 7 bases and J 5 bases, with 17 bases left between them.

V is TRBV5-1 and J is TRBJ1-1, with TRBD1 identical over 7 bases. The germline V gene encodes CDR1 SGHRS and CDR2 YFSETQ. The CDR3 loop spans 14 amino acids. V gave up 3 bases and J gave up 3 bases; unmatched junction bases: 5. CDR3 region: CASSSQGPYTEAFF. The CDR3, as DNA: TGCGCCAGCAGCTCACAGGGGCCTTACACTGAAGCTTTCTTT. The full variable domain, in which reference TRBV5-1 and TRBJ1-1 provide the parts outside the CDR3, is KAGVTQTPRYLIKTRGQQVTLSCSPISGHRSVSWYQQTPGQGLQFLFEYFSETQRNKGNFPGRFSGRQFSNSRSEMNVSTLELGDSALYLCASSSQGPYTEAFFGQGTRLTVV.

The chain recombines TRBV18 with TRBJ2-7, with D perhaps matching TRBD2 (6 bases). This CDR3 contains 17 residues. Germline V CDR1 and CDR2: KGHSH, LQKENI. V was cut by 3 bases and J by 3 bases, with 21 bases left in between. The CDR3 reads CASSPAGGANNNYEQYF. CDR3 sequence (DNA): TGTGCCAGCTCACCCGCCGGGGGAGCGAATAATAACTACGAGCAGTACTTC.

The chain links TRBV19 to TRBJ2-1; 11 bases fit TRBD2. In germline, CDR1 is LNHDA, CDR2 SQIVND (reference sequence). The V gene end was trimmed by 1 base and the J gene end by 6 bases; junction bases not matched to a gene: 2. CDR3 length: 15 residues. In DNA form, the CDR3 reads TGTGCCAGTAGTATAGTAGCGGGAGGGCGCAATGAGCAGTTCTTC. It translates to CASSIVAGGRNEQFF.

The V gene is TRBV9, the J gene TRBJ1-3, with TRBD1 identical over 8 bases. This CDR3 spans 16 amino acids. Germline V CDR1 and CDR2: SGDLS, YYNGEE. The trim removed 4 bases at V and 0 bases at J, leaving 6 bases unmatched. In DNA, the CDR3 is TGTGCCAGCAGCCCGCGACAGGGGAGCTCTGGAAACACCATATATTTT. Translation gives CASSPRQGSSGNTIYF.

The V gene is TRBV28, the J gene TRBJ2-1; TRBD1 matches 9 bases. The CDR3 is 17 residues long. Germline V gene data show CDR1 as MDHEN and CDR2 as SYDVKM. The V segment lost 6 bases and the J segment 1 base; nucleotides outside the gene matches: 10. The CDR3 nucleotides are TGTGCCAGCAGCCTCCCCGGGACAGGGTTATCCTACAATGAGCAGTTCTTC. Its protein product is CASSLPGTGLSYNEQFF.

V is TRBV28 and J is TRBJ2-7; 15 nucleotides line up with TRBD2. Germline-derived CDR1 and CDR2 are MDHEN and SYDVKM. CDR3 length: 16 amino acids. Germline trimming cut 8 bases from V and 7 bases from J; bases unmatched to any gene: 12. CDR3 in amino acids: CASVPGLAGGPREQYF. The CDR3 DNA is TGTGCCAGCGTCCCGGGACTAGCGGGAGGACCGAGGGAGCAGTACTTC.

Only one count was recorded for this clone. V gene TRBV30 combines with J gene TRBJ2-7; 9 nucleotides match TRBD1. Per germline, CDR1 GTSNPN and CDR2 SVGIG (reference sequence). The CDR3 consists of 14 residues. Trimming removed 0 bases from V and 3 bases from J; junction bases left unmatched: 3. CDR3 DNA: TGTGCCTGGAGTGTAGGGACAGGGTACTACGAGCAGTACTTC. Translating it yields CAWSVGTGYYEQYF.

The rearrangement uses TRBV5-8 and TRBJ2-3; 7 nucleotides line up with TRBD2. CDR3 length: 18 residues. The J segment lost 3 bases and the V segment lost 0 bases, leaving 13 bases of the junction unmatched. CDR1 is SGHTS and CDR2 is YDEGEE in the germline V gene. DNA of the CDR3: TGTGCCAGCAGCTTGGCCCTGAGACCGGGACTACCAACAGATACGCAGTATTTT. It specifies CASSLALRPGLPTDTQYF. Using reference TRBV5-8 and TRBJ2-3 for the parts outside the CDR3, the full variable domain is EAGVTQSPTHLIKTRGQQATLRCSPISGHTSVYWYQQALGLGLQFLLWYDEGEERNRGNFPPRFSGRQFPNYSSELNVNALELEDSALYLCASSLALRPGLPTDTQYFGPGTRLTVL.

The chain uses TRBV30 and TRBJ1-1; no reliable D call. Germline V gene sequence: CDR1 GTSNPN, CDR2 SVGIG (reference sequence). The length of the CDR3 is 14 residues. DNA for the CDR3: TGTGGCGTCCGCGGAAAAAGGTCCAACACTGAAGCTTTCTTT. Its protein product is CGVRGKRSNTEAFF. The whole variable domain, remainder taken from reference TRBV30 and TRBJ1-1, is SQTIHQWPATLVQPVGSPLSLECTVEGTSNPNLYWYRQAAGRGLQLLFYSVGIGQISSEVPQNLSASRPQDRQFILSSKKLLLSDSGFYLCGVRGKRSNTEAFFGQGTRLTVV.

The chain recombines TRBV2 with TRBJ2-5; a possible D gene is TRBD2 (6 bases). The CDR3 length is 14 residues. CDR1 is SNHLY and CDR2 is FYNNEI in the germline V gene. Trimming shortened V by 2 bases and J by 3 bases, and 10 bases separated the two germline ends. The CDR3 DNA is TGTGCCAGCAGTGAATCTCCTAGCGAAGAGACCCAGTACTTC. Translating it yields CASSESPSEETQYF.

The V and J genes are TRBV6-2 or TRBV6-3 and TRBJ2-1; D perhaps matches TRBD2 (6 bases). The length of the CDR3 is 12 residues. The ends were cut back, 6 bases at V and 10 bases at J, with 13 bases in the middle. Germline assignment: CDR1 MNHEY and CDR2 SVGEGT. CDR3 in amino acids: CASSRPGREQFF. The CDR3 coding sequence is TGTGCCAGCAGCCGCCCGGGGAGGGAGCAGTTCTTC.